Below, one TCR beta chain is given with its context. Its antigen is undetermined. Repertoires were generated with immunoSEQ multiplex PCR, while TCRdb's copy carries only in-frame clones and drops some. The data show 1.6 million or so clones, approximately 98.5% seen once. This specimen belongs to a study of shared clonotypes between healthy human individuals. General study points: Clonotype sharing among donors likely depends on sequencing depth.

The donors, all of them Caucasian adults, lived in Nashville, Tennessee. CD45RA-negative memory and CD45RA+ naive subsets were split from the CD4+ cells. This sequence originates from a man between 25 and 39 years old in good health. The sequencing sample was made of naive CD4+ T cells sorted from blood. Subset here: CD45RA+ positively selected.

CDR3 nucleotide sequence: TGTGCCAGCAGCTTAGAGGGTAGAGGAATGAATCAGCCCCAGCATTTT. The encoded protein is CASSLEGRGMNQPQHF. The chain couples TRBV7-8 to TRBJ1-5; D not resolved. The CDR3 contains 16 residues. The V end lost 1 base, the J end lost 4 bases, and 14 bases lay between the germline ends. Germline values: CDR1 SGHVS, CDR2 FQNEAQ.